These 17 T cell receptor beta chains were all obtained from the same sample, sequenced in a study of CD8 T cells in Susac syndrome. Random-hexamer reverse transcription was applied to about 0.45 to 1 ug RNA. TCRdb re-analysed the immunoSEQ multiplex PCR reads in MiXCR, keeping a single row per CDR3 protein. The sample has some 180,000 distinct CDR3 sequences; approximately 94% are singletons. The sample taken for sequencing was CD4+ T cells from PBMCs. These receptors were taken from a human donor in good health.

In its sample, this clonotype was seen once. This rearrangement joins TRBV19 to TRBJ1-3, with D possibly TRBD1 on 5 matching bases. The CDR3 is 15 amino acids. Germline CDR1 reads LNHDA; CDR2 reads SQIVND (reference sequence). V dropped 1 base and J dropped 2 bases, with 9 bases sitting between them. As DNA, the CDR3 is TGTGCCAGTAGTATAGGGGGGACGGCTGGAAACACCATATATTTT. Its translation: CASSIGGTAGNTIYF.

The chain employs TRBV5-1 and TRBJ2-3; D not resolved. CDR3 length: 13 residues. Germline V gives CDR1 SGHRS, CDR2 YFSETQ. Trimming removed 3 bases at V and 4 bases at J, with 9 bases between. The CDR3 DNA follows: TGCGCCAGCAGCTATCCGGGTTCAGATACGCAGTATTTT. Its translation: CASSYPGSDTQYF.

The V and J genes are TRBV7-8 and TRBJ1-1; D gene ambiguous. V was pared by 5 bases and J by 3 bases, with 10 bases between. CDR1 is SGHVS, CDR2 FQNEAQ, per germline. CDR3 size: 13 residues. The CDR3 DNA follows: TGTGCCAGCAGCGTTCTACAAGACACTGAAGCTTTCTTT. Translating it yields CASSVLQDTEAFF. The full variable domain, rest sourced from reference TRBV7-8 and TRBJ1-1, is GAGVSQSPRYKVAKRGQDVALRCDPISGHVSLFWYQQALGQGPEFLTYFQNEAQLDKSGLPSDRFFAERPEGSVSTLKIQRTQQEDSAVYLCASSVLQDTEAFFGQGTRLTVV.

The rearrangement joins TRBV4-1 to TRBJ2-5, with D maybe TRBD2 (7 bases). The CDR3 is 16 amino acids. Germline V lookup: CDR1 MGHRA, CDR2 YSYEKL. V lost 1 base, J lost 5 bases, and 17 bases lay in between. This chain's CDR3 is CASSQALGGGLETQYF. CDR3 sequence (DNA): TGCGCCAGCAGCCAAGCCTTGGGGGGGGGCCTGGAGACCCAGTACTTC.

The chain is built from TRBV7-8 and TRBJ1-4; D perhaps matches TRBD1 (5 bases). Germline CDR1 SGHVS, CDR2 FQNEAQ. V was pared by 6 bases and J by 9 bases, with 17 bases between. The CDR3 sequence is 14 residues long. The CDR3 protein is CASRSAGTGKKLFF. CDR3 in DNA: TGTGCCAGCAGGTCCGCCGGGACCGGAAAAAAACTGTTTTTT.

J is TRBJ1-1 and V is TRBV7-2, with TRBD1 matching 7 bases. This CDR3 spans 14 amino acids. Germline V lookup: CDR1 SGHTA, CDR2 FQGNSA. V dropped 4 bases and J dropped 10; count of bases not matched to a gene: 12. The CDR3 loop is CASSSTQGRFGAFF. The CDR3, as DNA: TGTGCCAGCAGCTCCACACAGGGGCGGTTTGGAGCTTTCTTT.

The V call is TRBV6-6, the J call TRBJ2-5; 7 positions match TRBD2. V was clipped by 8 bases and J by 5 bases; unmatched bases: 5. This CDR3 has 12 amino acids. Per the germline V gene, CDR1 is MNHNY and CDR2 is SVGAGI (reference sequence). The CDR3 sequence: CASGWGGETQYF. DNA for the CDR3: TGTGCCAGCGGATGGGGGGGGGAGACCCAGTACTTC.

The chain couples TRBV20-1 to TRBJ2-1; the D is unclear. V shed 2 bases and J shed 3 bases, with 11 bases lying between them. The CDR3 extends over 14 amino acids. Germline-derived CDR1 and CDR2 are DFQATT and SNEGSKA (reference sequence). CDR3 sequence (DNA): TGCAGTGCTAGACCGCCCCTAGACTACAATGAGCAGTTCTTC. It codes for CSARPPLDYNEQFF.

This rearrangement joins TRBV18 to TRBJ1-1; D is unresolved. CDR3 size: 15 residues. The germline gives CDR1 KGHSH, CDR2 LQKENI. Trimming removed 2 bases from V and 0 bases from J, with 10 bases in between. The CDR3: CASSPVPDLNTEAFF. CDR3 DNA: TGTGCCAGCTCACCAGTCCCAGATTTGAACACTGAAGCTTTCTTT.

The V gene is TRBV27, the J gene TRBJ2-2, with a weak D call TRBD2 (6 bases). This CDR3 region has 20 residues. The ends were cut back, 2 bases at V and 0 bases at J, with 22 bases in the middle. The germline V gene encodes CDR1 MNHEY and CDR2 SMNVEV (reference sequence). CDR3 residues: CASSLDPHSGVHANTGELFF. CDR3 sequence (DNA): TGTGCCAGCAGTTTAGACCCCCATTCGGGGGTTCACGCGAACACCGGGGAGCTGTTTTTT.

The chain recombines TRBV29-1 with TRBJ1-1; D not resolved. Trimming took off 5 bases at V and 5 bases at J, with 12 bases between the two ends. The CDR3 is 12 residues long. Per the germline V gene, CDR1 is SQVTM and CDR2 is ANQGSEA. The CDR3 is CSVQNPGTEAFF. CDR3 bases: TGCAGCGTTCAAAACCCCGGGACTGAAGCTTTCTTT.

The V and J genes are TRBV6-1 and TRBJ1-1; D unclear. V shed 5 bases and J shed 7 bases, with 11 bases lying between them. The germline V gene encodes CDR1 MNHNS and CDR2 SASEGT. This CDR3 is 12 amino acids long. For the CDR3, the DNA is TGTGCCAGCAGTTTTCAGCGGGTTGAAGCTTTCTTT. The encoded protein is CASSFQRVEAFF.

The V gene is TRBV3-1, the J gene TRBJ1-3; maybe TRBD1 (6 bases). This CDR3 comprises 15 residues. Germline CDR1 LGHDT, CDR2 YNNKEL (reference sequence). V shed 5 bases and J shed 3 bases, with 14 bases lying between them. The CDR3 DNA is TGTGCCAGCAGCTTGCAGGGGAGAAGTGGAAACACCATATATTTT. It codes for CASSLQGRSGNTIYF.

The chain combines TRBV27 with TRBJ1-1; D gene uncertain. The CDR3 has 13 residues. V was pared by 7 bases and J by 1 base, with 10 bases between. Germline V lookup: CDR1 MNHEY, CDR2 SMNVEV (reference sequence). CDR3 amino acids: CASKSHPNTEAFF. As DNA, the CDR3 is TGTGCCAGCAAGAGCCATCCGAACACTGAAGCTTTCTTT.

This clonotype appeared once. This chain connects TRBV2 to TRBJ1-1, with D possibly being TRBD1 (5 bases). V was trimmed by 8 bases and J by 1 base, leaving 14 bases between them. The germline gives CDR1 SNHLY, CDR2 FYNNEI. CDR3 length equals 14 residues. Here the CDR3 DNA reads TGTGCCAGCCGTTTTCAGGGTGGGAACACTGAAGCTTTCTTT. Its protein is CASRFQGGNTEAFF.

The chain employs TRBV5-4 and TRBJ1-3; unclear D gene. The CDR3 sequence is 15 residues long. The germline V gene encodes CDR1 SGHNT and CDR2 YYREEE (reference sequence). V was clipped by 1 base and J by 0 bases, with 8 bases between them. CDR3 region: CASSLPGVSGNTIYF. CDR3 coding DNA: TGTGCCAGCAGCTTGCCGGGAGTCTCTGGAAACACCATATATTTT.

This clonotype was recorded once. The chain combines TRBV20-1 with TRBJ2-7; 14 nucleotides agree with TRBD2. This CDR3 is 14 amino acids long. Germline assignment: CDR1 DFQATT and CDR2 SNEGSKA (reference sequence). J gave up 7 bases and V 5 bases, and 7 bases lay outside the gene matches. CDR3 nucleotides: TGCAGTGCTCCCGGGACTAGCGGGGGCTGGGAGCAGTACTTC. This sequence encodes CSAPGTSGGWEQYF.